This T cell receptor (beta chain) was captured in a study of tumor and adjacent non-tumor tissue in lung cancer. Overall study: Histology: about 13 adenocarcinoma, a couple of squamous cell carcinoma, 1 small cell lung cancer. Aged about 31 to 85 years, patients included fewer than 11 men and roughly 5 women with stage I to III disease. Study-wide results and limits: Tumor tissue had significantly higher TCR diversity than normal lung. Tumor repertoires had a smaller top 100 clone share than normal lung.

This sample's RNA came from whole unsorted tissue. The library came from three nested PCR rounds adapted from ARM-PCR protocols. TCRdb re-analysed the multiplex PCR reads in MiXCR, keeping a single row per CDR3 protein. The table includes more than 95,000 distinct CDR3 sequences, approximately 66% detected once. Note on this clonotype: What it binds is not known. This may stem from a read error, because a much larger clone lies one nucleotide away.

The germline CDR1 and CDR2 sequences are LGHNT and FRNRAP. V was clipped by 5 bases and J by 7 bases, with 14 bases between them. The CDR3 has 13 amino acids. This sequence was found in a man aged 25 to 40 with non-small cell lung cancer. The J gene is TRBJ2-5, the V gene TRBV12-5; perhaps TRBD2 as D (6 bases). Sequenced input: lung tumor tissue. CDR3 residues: CASGDSGSTTQYF. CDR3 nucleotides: TGTGCTAGTGGTGACAGCGGGTCCACGACCCAGTACTTC. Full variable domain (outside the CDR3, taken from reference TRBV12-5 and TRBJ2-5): DARVTQTPRHKVTEMGQEVTMRCQPILGHNTVFWYRQTMMQGLELLAYFRNRAPLDDSGMPKDRFSAEMPDATLATLKIQPSEPRDSAVYFCASGDSGSTTQYFGPGTRLLVL.